This T cell receptor (beta chain) was captured by sequencing in a study of T cell therapy after organ transplantation. Overall study context: Expansion used a peptide pool of 30 HLA class I and II CMV epitopes. Study-wide findings and caveats: In nonresponders, reduced coverage from low CD8+ yield may limit detected expansions. Reconstitution after therapy seemingly combined transferred and product-undetected endogenous clonotypes. Confounding by concurrent antirejection or antiviral medications was not assessed.

Profiling relied on immunoSEQ multiplex PCR, and the TCRdb table lists in-frame clones only, not all of them. The sample has about 50,000 clones, about 95% seen once. Germline values: CDR1 MNHEY, CDR2 SMNVEV (reference sequence). There are 16 residues in the CDR3. V trimming: 0 bases; J trimming: 6 bases; junction bases outside the gene matches: 6. The count of this clone is one. Its antigen is unknown. The material sequenced was CD8+ T cells from blood, taken before autologous CMV-specific T cell therapy. This TCR was sampled from a human patient who had received a solid organ transplant and had CMV disease. The chain combines TRBV27 with TRBJ1-5; 9 bases are a match to TRBD1. The CDR3 here is CASSLSGTGISQPQHF. In DNA form, the CDR3 reads TGTGCCAGCAGTTTATCCGGGACAGGGATCTCTCAGCCCCAGCATTTT.